The T cell receptor beta chain described here comes from a study of cytomegalovirus exposure and HLA in healthy donors. In regard to this clone: The target antigen is unknown.

This PCR relied on a set of 60 Vbeta primers and 13 Jbeta primers. Sequencing used immunoSEQ multiplex PCR; TCRdb keeps in-frame clones, though not all of them. Here the sample spans 85,000 to 120,000 clones, more than 75% being singletons. The V gene's germline CDR1 is SGDLS and CDR2 YYNGEE. With 3 bases removed from V and 0 bases from J, the gap between germline ends came to 12 bases. CDR3 length equals 16 residues. Points from the study as a whole: In a later analysis, at a false discovery rate of 0.05, about 16,000 TCR beta sequences matched HLA alleles.

The sample was PBMCs. The source is a woman between 45 and 65 years old in good health and CMV-seropositive. The V and J genes are TRBV9 and TRBJ1-4; D uncertain. The CDR3 here is CASSEATAATNEKLFF. CDR3 nucleotide sequence: TGTGCCAGCAGCGAAGCCACAGCCGCAACTAATGAAAAACTGTTTTTT.